Each of the 29 T cell receptor beta chains below was sequenced from the same sample in a study of graft-versus-host responses after intestinal transplantation (dated by TCRdb to the early 2020s). In the paper's terms, the time point label means: cells obtained before transplantation from donor or recipient. Their antigen targets remain unknown. Library generation was performed with the immunoSEQ multiplex PCR assay. TCRdb re-hosts the immuneACCESS table, in-frame sequences only. Its copies lack some clones; in the studies checked, an unresolved V gene accounts for under half of them, and the cause for the rest is not known. The sample includes 25,000 to 35,000 clones, with roughly four fifths observed a single time. The ten largest clones take up approximately 19% of the sample. The material sequenced was unstimulated CD8+ T cells sorted from spleen or lymph node cells, taken before intestinal transplant. These receptors all stem from a human donor who received an intestinal transplant.

Concerning this clone: Other DNA variants within this sample encode the same CDR3. This chain joins TRBV28 and TRBJ2-7; 7 bases match TRBD1. This CDR3 has 14 residues. The germline CDR1 and CDR2 sequences are MDHEN and SYDVKM. V lost 5 bases to trimming and J lost 6 bases; unmatched junction nucleotides: 10. CDR3 amino acids: CASSGGQAPSEQYF. CDR3 DNA: TGTGCCAGCAGTGGAGGACAGGCGCCTTCCGAGCAGTACTTC.

In regard to this clone: One end of the junction fails to match germline, which may point to a read error. The chain couples TRBV5-4 to TRBJ2-1, with D unclear. The CDR3 covers 12 residues. Germline CDR1 reads SGHNT; CDR2 reads YYREEE (reference sequence). CDR3 DNA sequence: TGTGTCAGCAGCCCCGCGAACAATGAGCAGTTCTTC. Encoded protein: CVSSPANNEQFF.

This clone has more than one count but fewer than ten. The rearrangement links TRBV7-9 to TRBJ2-5, with D perhaps matching TRBD1 (5 bases). There are 15 residues in the CDR3. Trimming took 2 bases from V and 5 from J, leaving 15 bases between them. Germline V gene data show CDR1 as SEHNR and CDR2 as FQNEAQ (reference sequence). CDR3 protein: CASSLSEGYRETQYF. CDR3 DNA sequence: TGTGCCAGCAGCTTAAGTGAAGGCTACAGGGAGACCCAGTACTTC.

The chain couples TRBV6-5 to TRBJ1-2; 10 positions agree with TRBD1. The germline V gene has CDR1 MNHEY and CDR2 SVGAGI. This CDR3 has 15 amino acids. The V gene end was trimmed by 0 bases and the J gene end by 8 bases; junction bases not matched to a gene: 6. CDR3 DNA sequence: TGTGCCAGCAGTTACTCGGGGACAGGGGATGGCGGCTACACCTTC. Translation gives CASSYSGTGDGGYTF.

The chain has TRBV27 and TRBJ2-1; D is undetermined. This CDR3 has 15 residues. Germline-derived CDR1 and CDR2 are MNHEY and SMNVEV (reference sequence). The V end lost 2 bases, the J end lost 2 bases, and 10 bases lay between the germline ends. The chain's CDR3 is CASSLLPVAYNEQFF. CDR3 nucleotides: TGTGCCAGCAGTTTACTTCCGGTTGCCTACAATGAGCAGTTCTTC.

The chain combines TRBV11-3 with TRBJ2-2, with 14 bases that match TRBD2. V gave up 6 bases and J gave up 7 bases; unmatched junction bases: 7. This CDR3 is built from 16 residues. Germline loops: CDR1 SGHNT, CDR2 YENEEA. Here the CDR3 DNA reads TGTGCCAGCAGACCGGGACTAGCGGGAGAGGTCGGGGAGCTGTTTTTT. Encoded protein: CASRPGLAGEVGELFF.

This clone appeared once. The rearrangement links TRBV2 to TRBJ1-1; tentative D call: TRBD1 (5 bases). The germline V gene encodes CDR1 SNHLY and CDR2 FYNNEI. V lost 1 base and J lost 2, with 11 bases in between. The CDR3 totals 15 residues. The CDR3 coding sequence is TGTGCCAGCAGTGAAGGGCCAGGGATAAACACTGAAGCTTTCTTT. It codes for CASSEGPGINTEAFF.

A single count supports this clone. CDR3 DNA: TGTGCCAGCAGTGACTCATGGACTAGCGGGGTGACAGATACGCAGTATTTT. Protein sequence: CASSDSWTSGVTDTQYF. This chain connects TRBV6-4 to TRBJ2-3; 12 bases map to TRBD2. CDR3 length equals 17 residues. From germline, CDR1 is MRHNA and CDR2 SNTAGT. The V and J ends lost 0 bases and 3 bases, in that order; junction bases with no gene match: 4.

The chain employs TRBV7-8 and TRBJ2-7; 7 nucleotides match TRBD1. The V gene's germline CDR1 is SGHVS and CDR2 FQNEAQ. This CDR3 is built from 14 residues. With V trimmed by 7 bases and J by 3 bases, 9 bases remained unmatched. CDR3 region: CASIPDRYLYEQYF. Here the CDR3 DNA reads TGTGCCAGCATCCCGGACAGGTATCTCTACGAGCAGTACTTC.

The CDR3 spells CASSLPGGLAGGPDNEQFF. The CDR3 nucleotides read TGTGCCAGCAGCTTGCCGGGGGGACTAGCGGGGGGGCCGGACAATGAGCAGTTCTTC. The chain couples TRBV5-5 to TRBJ2-1, with 16 nucleotides matching TRBD2. V lost 1 base to trimming and J lost 5 bases; unmatched junction nucleotides: 9. The CDR3 length is 19 residues. CDR1 SGHKS and CDR2 YYEKEE come from the germline V gene (reference sequence).

The chain links TRBV27 to TRBJ2-7; TRBD1 aligns across 7 bases. Germline CDR1 reads MNHEY; CDR2 reads SMNVEV (reference sequence). CDR3 length: 13 amino acids. V was pared by 5 bases and J by 3 bases, with 4 bases of the junction left unmatched. The CDR3 nucleotides are TGTGCCAGCAGTCCGGACAGGAGCTACGAGCAGTACTTC. Translated: CASSPDRSYEQYF.

This chain joins TRBV27 and TRBJ1-2; TRBD1 aligns across 9 bases. After removal of 3 bases from V and 6 bases from J, the junction contained 5 bases not matched to a gene. The CDR3 sequence is 14 residues long. Germline V gene lookup returns CDR1 MNHEY and CDR2 SMNVEV (reference sequence). The CDR3 protein is CASSFRGQGHGYTF. The CDR3 DNA sequence: TGTGCCAGCAGTTTCCGGGGACAGGGACATGGCTACACCTTC.

The chain couples TRBV7-6 to TRBJ1-5, with unresolved D. Germline-derived CDR1 and CDR2 are SGHVS and FNYEAQ. CDR3 size: 15 residues. Trimming took off 1 base at V and 0 bases at J, with 7 bases between the two ends. The CDR3 loop is CASSLGRHSNQPQHF. DNA of the CDR3: TGTGCCAGCAGCTTAGGCCGACATAGCAATCAGCCCCAGCATTTT.

The chain couples TRBV2 to TRBJ2-1; D is ambiguous. The CDR3 is 14 residues long. Germline CDR1 SNHLY, CDR2 FYNNEI. V lost 4 bases to trimming and J lost 3 bases, with 10 bases between them. The CDR3 loop reads CASSGAVYYNEQFF. The CDR3 coding sequence is TGTGCCAGCAGTGGGGCAGTATACTACAATGAGCAGTTCTTC.

This clone was seen a single time. V gene TRBV5-1 combines with J gene TRBJ1-1; D unclear. Germline CDR1 and CDR2: SGHRS and YFSETQ. This CDR3 has 13 residues. V shed 3 bases and J shed 1 base, with 7 bases lying between them. DNA for the CDR3: TGCGCCAGCAGCTACTCCACGAACACTGAAGCTTTCTTT. It codes for CASSYSTNTEAFF.

The chain has TRBV7-8 and TRBJ1-5; D uncertain. The V gene lost 1 base and the J gene lost 0 bases, with 7 bases spanning the gap. The CDR3 runs 15 residues. The germline V gene has CDR1 SGHVS and CDR2 FQNEAQ. The CDR3 bases are TGTGCCAGCAGCTTAGGAGGGTATAGCAATCAGCCCCAGCATTTT. This encodes CASSLGGYSNQPQHF.

This chain connects TRBV7-2 to TRBJ2-5; TRBD2 matches at 12 bases. From germline, CDR1 is SGHTA and CDR2 FQGNSA. J was trimmed by 6 bases and V by 3 bases; bases with no gene match: 11. This CDR3 has 17 amino acids. CDR3 bases: TGTGCCAGCAGCTTTGGTCCTAGCGGGGGGGCGTGGCAGACCCAGTACTTC. It translates to CASSFGPSGGAWQTQYF.

The chain recombines TRBV27 with TRBJ1-6, with D possibly being TRBD1 (5 bases). Trimming took off 3 bases at V and 3 bases at J, with 18 bases between the two ends. The CDR3 is 18 residues long. Germline values: CDR1 MNHEY, CDR2 SMNVEV (reference sequence). CDR3 in amino acids: CASSFKGGGAYYNSPLHF. The CDR3 nucleotides read TGTGCCAGCAGTTTTAAGGGCGGGGGAGCCTACTATAATTCACCCCTCCACTTT.

This clone was counted a few times. This sequence joins TRBV4-1 and TRBJ2-3; 13 bases agree with TRBD2. The CDR3 has 16 amino acids. Germline CDR1 reads MGHRA; CDR2 reads YSYEKL. Unmatched junction bases numbered 6, after V lost 3 bases and J lost 6 bases. In DNA form, the CDR3 reads TGCGCCAGCAGCCACAGCGGGACTAGCGGGAAGGATACGCAGTATTTT. It specifies CASSHSGTSGKDTQYF.

This chain joins TRBV10-3 and TRBJ2-3; D may be TRBD2 (5 bases). Trimming took off 7 bases at V and 0 bases at J, with 11 bases between the two ends. Germline V lookup: CDR1 ENHRY, CDR2 SYGVKD. The length of the CDR3 is 14 residues. The CDR3 nucleotides are TGTGCCATCACCCTGGGCGGGAGCACAGATACGCAGTATTTT. Translating it yields CAITLGGSTDTQYF.

The CDR3 DNA reads TGTGCCAGCAGCTTAGGGCCTTCGTTCTACGAGCAGTACTTC. Translated: CASSLGPSFYEQYF. The gene calls are TRBV7-9 and TRBJ2-7; D is unclear. Per the germline V gene, CDR1 is SEHNR and CDR2 is FQNEAQ (reference sequence). Trimming pared 1 base from V and 3 bases from J, leaving 10 bases between. The CDR3 sequence is 14 residues long.

The V call is TRBV4-1, the J call TRBJ2-3; TRBD2 is a possible D gene (5 bases). In germline, CDR1 is MGHRA, CDR2 YSYEKL. This CDR3 has 17 amino acids. V lost 0 bases and J 3 bases, leaving 16 bases between the germline ends. The CDR3 region is CASSQEAVTAYTDTQYF. CDR3 coding DNA: TGCGCCAGCAGCCAAGAAGCGGTTACAGCCTATACAGATACGCAGTATTTT.

The chain employs TRBV28 and TRBJ2-7; a weak D match, TRBD2 (6 bases). CDR3 length equals 14 residues. Trimming removed 5 bases at V and 1 base at J, with 12 bases between. The germline CDR1 and CDR2 sequences are MDHEN and SYDVKM. CDR3 nucleotides: TGTGCCAGCAGTCCCTGGGGGGAGTCCTACGAGCAGTACTTC. Translation: CASSPWGESYEQYF.

As for this clone: At one boundary the junction diverges from the germline segment, which might be a read error. The V call is TRBV2, the J call TRBJ1-6; D is perhaps TRBD1 (5 bases). CDR1 and CDR2 (germline): SNHLY, FYNNEI. This CDR3 has 14 residues. This chain's CDR3 is CASREGQPNSPLHF. CDR3 DNA sequence: TGTGCCAGCAGGGAAGGACAACCGAATTCACCCCTCCACTTT.

This chain uses TRBV29-1 with TRBJ2-1; 12 bases align to TRBD2. This CDR3 spans 16 amino acids. Trimming removed 6 bases from V and 3 bases from J; junction bases left unmatched: 9. Germline V lookup: CDR1 SQVTM, CDR2 ANQGSEA. The CDR3 sequence is CSVDGLAGHHYNEQFF. For the CDR3, the DNA is TGCAGCGTCGACGGACTAGCGGGGCACCACTACAATGAGCAGTTCTTC.

The rearrangement joins TRBV10-3 to TRBJ2-1; tentative D call: TRBD2 (7 bases). The germline gives CDR1 ENHRY, CDR2 SYGVKD. V lost 2 bases to trimming and J lost 7 bases, with 15 bases between them. CDR3 length equals 15 residues. The CDR3 nucleotides are TGTGCCATCAGTGAGAAGGGGGGGCGCTGGAATGAGCAGTTCTTC. Translated, it gives CAISEKGGRWNEQFF.

As DNA, the CDR3 is TGTGCCAGCAGTGATGGACAGGTCTTAGGCTATGGCTACACCTTC. It encodes CASSDGQVLGYGYTF. J is TRBJ1-2 and V is TRBV6-1; 7 bases agree with TRBD1. Germline V gene lookup returns CDR1 MNHNS and CDR2 SASEGT. V was pared by 3 bases and J by 4 bases, with 8 bases of the junction left unmatched. The CDR3 runs 15 residues.

The chain combines TRBV4-1 with TRBJ1-5; TRBD1 matches at 9 bases. The ends lost 0 bases at V and 3 bases at J; junction bases unmatched: 9. Germline V gene lookup returns CDR1 MGHRA and CDR2 YSYEKL. This CDR3 has 18 residues. As DNA, the CDR3 is TGCGCCAGCAGCCAAGAGACCTCCGGGACAGGGTTCAATCAGCCCCAGCATTTT. It translates to CASSQETSGTGFNQPQHF.

This rearrangement joins TRBV29-1 to TRBJ2-6, with 8 nucleotides matching TRBD1. The CDR3 is 15 amino acids. The ends lost 7 bases at V and 0 bases at J; junction bases unmatched: 5. CDR1 is SQVTM and CDR2 is ANQGSEA in the germline V gene. The CDR3 loop reads CSADRDSSGANVLTF. Written as DNA, the CDR3 is TGCAGCGCGGACAGGGATAGCTCTGGGGCCAACGTCCTGACTTTC.